This T cell receptor beta chain was identified during a study of control samples from healthy donors and cancer patients. Produced via immunoSEQ multiplex PCR; TCRdb's table is partial and in-frame only. The top ten clones hold about 2.6% of a sample with some 110,000 clones, about 93% of them seen once. The V end was cut by 2 bases, the J end by 7 bases, with 11 bases between. This CDR3 has 13 amino acids. From germline, CDR1 is LNHDA and CDR2 SQIVND (reference sequence). Sequencing was performed on blood. The receptor's source is a man aged 25-40 years in good health. The gene calls are TRBV19 and TRBJ2-5; no clear D gene. This chain's CDR3 is CASSIQSEATQYF. CDR3 bases: TGTGCCAGTAGTATACAATCCGAGGCGACCCAGTACTTC.